This T cell receptor beta chain is drawn from a study of cytomegalovirus exposure and HLA in healthy donors. Study-wide results and caveats: Reports showed the classifier diagnosing cytomegalovirus status with high specificity and sensitivity. Analyses of presence/absence relied on an assumption of roughly uniform sequencing depth across donors. Later findings reportedly placed an Asian-associated ancestry cluster below the roughly 730-donor mean for N-insertions.

This PCR relied on a set of 60 Vbeta primers and 13 Jbeta primers. Profiled with immunoSEQ multiplex PCR; TCRdb holds only in-frame clones, not every one. The sample contains around 130,000 clones, approximately 8.8% of which appear only once. In the case of this clone: Its specificity is not known.

This receptor was taken from a man aged 35 to 55 in good health and CMV-seronegative. The sample comprised PBMCs.

CDR3 amino acids: CASSDRREGGYTF. DNA for the CDR3: TGTGCCAGCAGTGACCGACGGGAGGGGGGCTACACCTTC. This chain connects TRBV2 to TRBJ1-2; D may be TRBD1 (5 bases). This CDR3 is built from 13 residues. V was pared by 3 bases and J by 8 bases, with 13 bases between. Germline V gene data show CDR1 as SNHLY and CDR2 as FYNNEI.